A selection of T cell receptor beta chains follows, all from one sample in a study of cytomegalovirus exposure and HLA in healthy donors. Assay: immunoSEQ multiplex PCR; the TCRdb copy retains only in-frame clones and omits some. The data contain some 120,000 clones, roughly 62% of them singletons. The sample comprised PBMCs. These receptors were obtained from a man aged 25 to 40 in good health and CMV-seropositive. CDR3s include the opening cysteine and the closing phenylalanine or tryptophan. The D gene is left open where the match is weak. Clone size is given for some rows only: seen once, a few or many times, or a class if the clone is expanded.

j_gene	len	d_gene	abundance	v_gene	CDR3nt	CDR3aa
TRBJ1-4	14	.	.	TRBV2	TGTGCCAGCACCGGGGATCCAACTAATGAAAAACTGTTTTTT	CASTGDPTNEKLFF
TRBJ2-7	14	.	.	TRBV27	TGTGCCAGCAGTCCGTATGCCGGGACACACGAGCAGTACTTC	CASSPYAGTHEQYF
TRBJ2-7	13	.	.	TRBV6-1	TGTGCCAGCAGTGAATATACCCCCTACGAGCAGTACTTC	CASSEYTPYEQYF
TRBJ1-2	14	.	.	TRBV10-2	TGCGCCAGCAGTGAGGTGGGAGCCGAGTATGGCTACACCTTC	CASSEVGAEYGYTF
TRBJ1-2	13	TRBD1	once	TRBV6-1	TGTGCCAGCAGTTGGGACAGAAACTATGGCTACACCTTC	CASSWDRNYGYTF
TRBJ2-7	15	TRBD2	.	TRBV4-3	TGCGCCAGCAGCCAATTTATCGCGGGAGCGGGCGAGCAGTACTTC	CASSQFIAGAGEQYF
TRBJ2-3	15	TRBD2	few	TRBV6-5	TGTGCCAGCAGTTATATCGGCGGGAGTATAGATACGCAGTATTTT	CASSYIGGSIDTQYF
TRBJ1-4	16	.	.	TRBV28	TGTGCCAGCAGTCGAGGGTGGCCGTTCAGGAACGAAAAACTGTTTTTT	CASSRGWPFRNEKLFF
TRBJ1-5	15	.	.	TRBV4-2	TGTGCCAGCAGCCAAGCTCCAGGGTACAATCAGCCCCAGCATTTT	CASSQAPGYNQPQHF
TRBJ2-3	14	TRBD1	.	TRBV5-1	TGCGCCAGCAGCTTCTACAGGGGAGCAGATACGCAGTATTTT	CASSFYRGADTQYF
TRBJ2-5	19	TRBD2	.	TRBV5-1	TGCGCCAGCAGCTTGTTTGGACTAGCGGGGGACTACTCCCAAGAGACCCAGTACTTC	CASSLFGLAGDYSQETQYF
TRBJ2-1	16	TRBD2	few	TRBV5-6	TGTGCCAGCAGCTTGGAGCGGGAGTGGACTTACAATGAGCAGTTCTTC	CASSLEREWTYNEQFF
TRBJ2-1	15	TRBD2	once	TRBV7-2	TGTGCCAACAGCTCCGGACTAGCGGGTACCAATGGGCAGTTCTTC	CANSSGLAGTNGQFF